One and the same sample provided the 13 T cell receptor beta chains below, sequenced in a study of spatial heterogeneity in lung cancer. The time point was: sample taken at primary tumor resection. These receptors have no known antigen. Study-level results: For expanded intratumoral alpha and beta TCRs, counts tracked tumor mutation counts.

MiXCR was run by TCRdb on the 5' RACE reads, yielding one entry per CDR3 protein. The sample has approximately 9,700 distinct CDR3 sequences, around 12% seen once; the top ten hold about 11%. The sequences come from lung tumor tissue, collected at surgery. These receptors were taken from a male donor with early-stage non-small cell lung cancer.

This clonotype was observed many times. This beta chain was picked up by a library intended for alpha chains and is off target, so its count carries little meaning. The V gene is TRBV14, the J gene TRBJ1-4; 7 nucleotides align to TRBD1. Germline V lookup: CDR1 SGHDN, CDR2 FVKESK. Trimming cost V 4 bases and J 5 bases; bases outside gene matches: 7. The CDR3 has 15 residues. The CDR3 DNA follows: TGTGCCAGCAGCCCGGGACAGACGTTGAATGAAAAACTGTTTTTT. It translates to CASSPGQTLNEKLFF.

Ten or more counts support this clonotype. Because this beta chain is a stray read in a library intended to capture alpha chains, its abundance should not be given much weight. The genes are TRBV19 and TRBJ1-2; D ambiguous. The CDR3 totals 14 residues. CDR1 and CDR2 from the germline V gene are LNHDA and SQIVND (reference sequence). V lost 10 bases and J lost 6, with 21 bases in between. The chain's CDR3 is CATNPYFAGDGYTF. CDR3 nucleotide sequence: TGTGCCACTAATCCTTATTTCGCAGGCGATGGCTACACCTTC.

This clonotype occurred many times. This beta chain is a stray read from a library made for alpha chains; its abundance is not meaningful. The chain has TRBV6-5 and TRBJ1-1, with 9 bases lining up with TRBD1. CDR3 size: 14 residues. The germline CDR1 and CDR2 sequences are MNHEY and SVGAGI. The J segment lost 10 bases and the V segment lost 0 bases, leaving 6 bases of the junction unmatched. DNA for the CDR3: TGTGCCAGCAGTTACTCGCCGGGACAGGGTCGAGCTTTCTTT. Translating it yields CASSYSPGQGRAFF.

This clonotype was seen at least ten times. The size of this beta chain means little, since it is a stray read in a library made for alpha chains. V and J are TRBV5-1 and TRBJ1-5; D gene uncertain. CDR3 size: 19 residues. V was trimmed by 4 bases and J by 6 bases, leaving 29 bases between them. The germline V gene encodes CDR1 SGHRS and CDR2 YFSETQ. The CDR3 DNA reads TGCGCCAGCAGCCGATCAGGAGCCCCCCCCCCCGTGGTCGGTCAGCCCCAGCATTTT. Its protein product is CASSRSGAPPPVVGQPQHF.

This clonotype was found a few times. This beta chain was picked up by a library intended for alpha chains and is off target, so its count carries little meaning. This chain joins TRBV9 and TRBJ2-2, with D perhaps assigned TRBD1 or TRBD2 (5 bases each). V gave up 0 bases and J gave up 6 bases, with 12 bases separating them. This CDR3 region has 15 residues. Germline CDR1 and CDR2: SGDLS and YYNGEE. The CDR3 region is CASSVGPSGPGELFF. In DNA form, the CDR3 reads TGTGCCAGCAGCGTAGGTCCCTCGGGGCCCGGGGAGCTGTTTTTT.

Sample share makes this clonotype medium-sized. This beta chain appears as a stray read in a library generated for alpha chains; its size is not informative. The V call is TRBV12-3 or TRBV12-4, the J call TRBJ2-3; 8 bases fit TRBD2. CDR3 length: 18 residues. Losses at the gene ends were 3 bases for V and 2 bases for J; bases not matched to a gene: 13. DNA of the CDR3: TGTGCCAGCAGTTTGCCCTTAATAGCGGGATCCCCCACAGATACGCAGTATTTT. Its protein product is CASSLPLIAGSPTDTQYF.

This clonotype occurred many times. Little can be read into the size of this beta chain, an off-target read in a library designed for alpha chains. The chain is built from TRBV10-3 and TRBJ2-7, with D possibly called TRBD1 or TRBD2 (5 bases each). This CDR3 region has 14 residues. V lost 10 bases and J 2 bases, leaving 18 bases between the germline ends. Germline values: CDR1 ENHRY, CDR2 SYGVKD. DNA of the CDR3: TGTGCCACCGGGGCGGACCCTCCCGCCTACGAGCAGTACTTC. Protein product: CATGADPPAYEQYF.

This clonotype is deemed medium-sized. The library was designed around alpha chains, so this beta chain is a stray read whose abundance carries little weight. The gene calls are TRBV12-3 or TRBV12-4 and TRBJ2-7, with 8 bases lining up with TRBD2. The ends lost 6 bases at V and 0 bases at J; junction bases unmatched: 4. This CDR3 is 14 amino acids long. The CDR3 spells CASRSGSASYEQYF. In DNA, the CDR3 is TGTGCCAGCAGGAGCGGGAGCGCCTCCTACGAGCAGTACTTC.

This clonotype is labeled as medium-sized (0.01 to 0.1%). With the library built for alpha chains, this beta chain is off target and its frequency is not meaningful. CDR3 nucleotides: TGCAGCGTTGGAGACAGGGGGAACCTTTATGGCTACACCTTC. Its protein is CSVGDRGNLYGYTF. This chain links TRBV29-1 with TRBJ1-2; 9 nucleotides align to TRBD1. Germline CDR1 is SQVTM and CDR2 is ANQGSEA. The trim removed 4 bases at V and 5 bases at J, leaving 8 bases unmatched. This CDR3 is 14 amino acids long.

In its sample, this clonotype was seen many times. The library was designed around alpha chains, so this beta chain is a stray read whose abundance carries little weight. The chain couples TRBV3-1 to TRBJ2-5; 7 nucleotides agree with TRBD1. Germline V gene sequence: CDR1 LGHDT, CDR2 YNNKEL (reference sequence). This CDR3 is 14 amino acids long. V shed 4 bases and J 8 bases; nucleotides not matched to a gene: 10. CDR3 sequence: CASSPRDRGITQYF. CDR3 DNA sequence: TGTGCCAGCAGCCCCCGGGACAGAGGCATCACCCAGTACTTC.

This clonotype was counted only a few times. This beta chain came through as a stray read in a library set up for alpha chains, and its size says little. The genes are TRBV7-2 and TRBJ2-5; 9 bases match TRBD1. The germline CDR1 and CDR2 sequences are SGHTA and FQGNSA. The V segment lost 3 bases and the J segment 0 bases; nucleotides outside the gene matches: 5. The CDR3 is 16 amino acids. The CDR3 loop reads CASSFNRGRDQETQYF. As DNA, the CDR3 is TGTGCCAGCAGCTTTAACAGGGGGCGCGACCAAGAGACCCAGTACTTC.

About this clonotype itself: Because the library targeted alpha chains, this beta chain is an off-target read whose size means little. This chain uses TRBV28 with TRBJ2-7; D ambiguous. The CDR3 has 11 amino acids. The V gene's germline CDR1 is MDHEN and CDR2 SYDVKM. V was shortened by 6 bases and J by 3 bases, with 6 bases between the two germline ends. CDR3 DNA sequence: TGTGCCAGCAGCGTGGGCTACGAGCAGTACTTC. This encodes CASSVGYEQYF.

This clonotype was recorded many times. Being off target in a library aimed at alpha chains, this beta chain has a size of little meaning. The chain uses TRBV19 and TRBJ2-7; TRBD1 matches 7 bases. The CDR3 consists of 14 residues. Germline values: CDR1 LNHDA, CDR2 SQIVND (reference sequence). After removal of 4 bases from V and 2 bases from J, the junction contained 5 bases not matched to a gene. The CDR3 is CASSRQGNTYEQYF. The CDR3 DNA reads TGTGCCAGTAGTAGACAGGGAAATACCTACGAGCAGTACTTC.